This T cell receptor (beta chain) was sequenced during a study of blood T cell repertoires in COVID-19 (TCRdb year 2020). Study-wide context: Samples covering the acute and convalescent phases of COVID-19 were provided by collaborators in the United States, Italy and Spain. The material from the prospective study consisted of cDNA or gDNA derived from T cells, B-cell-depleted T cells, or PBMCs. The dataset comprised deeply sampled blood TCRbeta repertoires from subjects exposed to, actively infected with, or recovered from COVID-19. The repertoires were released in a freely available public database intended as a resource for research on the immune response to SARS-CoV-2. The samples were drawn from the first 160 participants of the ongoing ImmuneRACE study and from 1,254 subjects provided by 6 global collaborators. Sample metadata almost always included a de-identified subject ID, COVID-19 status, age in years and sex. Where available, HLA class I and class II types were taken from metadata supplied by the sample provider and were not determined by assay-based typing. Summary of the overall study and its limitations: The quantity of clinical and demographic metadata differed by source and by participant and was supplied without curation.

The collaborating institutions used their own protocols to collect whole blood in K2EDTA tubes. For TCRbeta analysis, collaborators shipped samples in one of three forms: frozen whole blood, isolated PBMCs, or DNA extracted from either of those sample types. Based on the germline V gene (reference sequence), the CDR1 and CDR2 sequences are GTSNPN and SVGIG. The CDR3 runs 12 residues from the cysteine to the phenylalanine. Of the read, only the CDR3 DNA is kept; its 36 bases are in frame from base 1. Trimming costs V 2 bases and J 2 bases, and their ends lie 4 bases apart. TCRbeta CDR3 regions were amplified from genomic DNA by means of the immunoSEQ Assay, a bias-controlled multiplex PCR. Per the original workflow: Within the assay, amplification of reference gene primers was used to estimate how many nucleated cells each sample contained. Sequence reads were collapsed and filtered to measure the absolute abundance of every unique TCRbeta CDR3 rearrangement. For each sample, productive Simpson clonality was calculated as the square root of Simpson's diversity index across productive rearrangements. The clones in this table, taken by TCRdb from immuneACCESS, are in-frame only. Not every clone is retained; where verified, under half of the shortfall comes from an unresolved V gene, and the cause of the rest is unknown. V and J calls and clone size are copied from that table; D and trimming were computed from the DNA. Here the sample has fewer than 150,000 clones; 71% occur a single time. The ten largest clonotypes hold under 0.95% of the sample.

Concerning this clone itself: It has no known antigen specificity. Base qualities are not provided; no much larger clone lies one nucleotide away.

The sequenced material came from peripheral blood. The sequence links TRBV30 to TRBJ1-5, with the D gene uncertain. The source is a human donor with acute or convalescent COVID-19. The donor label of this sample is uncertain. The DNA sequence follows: TGTGCCTGGAGTCAGGGCAATCAGCCCCAGCATTTT. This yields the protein CAWSQGNQPQHF.